Listed below are T cell receptor beta chains from one sample, sequenced in a study of T cells in Graves' hyperthyroidism and ophthalmopathy. TCRdb passed the multiplex PCR reads through MiXCR, listing each CDR3 protein once. The table includes around 190,000 distinct CDR3 sequences, approximately 15% detected once. Sequences were obtained from blood. These receptors all stem from a woman between 45 and 65 years old with Graves' hyperthyroidism. Both conserved end residues are part of each CDR3. A D gene is named only where the DNA matches it firmly. Clone sizes are given selectively: once, few, many, or a class where the clone is expanded.

j_gene,len,v_gene,d_gene,abundance,CDR3aa,CDR3nt
TRBJ2-1,14,TRBV7-2,NA,many,CASSLALANNEQFF,TGTGCCAGCAGCTTAGCGTTGGCAAACAATGAGCAGTTCTTC
TRBJ2-7,14,TRBV6-5,NA,NA,CASSYTVYNYEQYF,TGTGCCAGCAGTTACACGGTTTATAACTACGAGCAGTACTTC
TRBJ1-1,15,TRBV6-1,NA,few,CASSKHYSMNTEAFF,TGTGCCAGCAGTAAACATTACAGCATGAACACTGAAGCTTTCTTT
TRBJ2-7,13,TRBV28,TRBD2,many,CASRGGYSYEQYF,TGTGCCAGCAGGGGAGGGTATTCCTACGAGCAGTACTTC
TRBJ1-1,15,TRBV10-3,NA,few,CAISESTWVNTGAFF,TGTGCCATCAGTGAGTCGACGTGGGTGAACACTGGAGCTTTCTTT
TRBJ1-1,14,TRBV5-1,NA,NA,CASTSDLGLTEAFF,TGCGCCAGCACCTCGGACTTGGGTCTCACTGAAGCTTTCTTT
TRBJ1-5,15,TRBV6-1,NA,many,CASRERGMSNQPQHF,TGTGCCAGCAGGGAAAGAGGGATGAGCAATCAGCCCCAGCATTTT
TRBJ2-7,13,TRBV7-9,NA,NA,CASSLWEKSEQYF,TGTGCCAGCAGCTTATGGGAGAAATCCGAGCAGTACTTC
TRBJ2-7,14,TRBV4-1,TRBD1,few,CASSLTGDGYEQYF,TGCGCCAGCAGCCTAACAGGGGACGGGTACGAGCAGTACTTC
TRBJ1-1,15,TRBV6-6,NA,many,CASSYSGQGRTEAFF,TGTGCCAGCAGTTACTCTGGGCAGGGAAGGACTGAAGCTTTCTTT
TRBJ1-2,16,TRBV4-3,TRBD1,NA,CASSRRPGQGTYGYTF,TGCGCCAGCAGCCGAAGACCGGGACAGGGAACCTATGGCTACACCTTC
TRBJ1-1,13,TRBV6-1,NA,many,CASRRGPGTEAFF,TGTGCCTCCAGACGCGGCCCCGGGACTGAAGCTTTCTTT
TRBJ2-7,16,TRBV6-4,TRBD1,NA,CASSDSKGQNSYEQYF,TGTGCCAGCAGTGACTCGAAGGGACAGAACTCCTACGAGCAGTACTTC